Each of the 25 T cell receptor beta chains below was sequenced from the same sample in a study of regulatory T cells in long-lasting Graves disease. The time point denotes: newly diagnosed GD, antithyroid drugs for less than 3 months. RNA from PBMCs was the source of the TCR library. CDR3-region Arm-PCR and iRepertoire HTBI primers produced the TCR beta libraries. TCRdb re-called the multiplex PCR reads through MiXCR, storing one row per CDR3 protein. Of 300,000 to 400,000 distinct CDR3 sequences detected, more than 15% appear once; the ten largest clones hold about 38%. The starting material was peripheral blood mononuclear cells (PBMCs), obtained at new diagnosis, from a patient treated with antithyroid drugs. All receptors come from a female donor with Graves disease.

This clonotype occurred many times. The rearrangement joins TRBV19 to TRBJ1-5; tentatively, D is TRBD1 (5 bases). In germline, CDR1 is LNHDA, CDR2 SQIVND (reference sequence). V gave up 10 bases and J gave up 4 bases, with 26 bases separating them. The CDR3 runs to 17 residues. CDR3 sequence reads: CATQSGQGWRMNQPQHF. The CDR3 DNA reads TGTGCCACCCAAAGCGGGCAGGGATGGAGGATGAATCAGCCCCAGCATTTT.

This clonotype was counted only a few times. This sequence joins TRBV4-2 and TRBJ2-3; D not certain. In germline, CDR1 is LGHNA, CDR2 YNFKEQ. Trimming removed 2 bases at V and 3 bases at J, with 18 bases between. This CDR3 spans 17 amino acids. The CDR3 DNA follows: TGTGCCAGCAGCCAAAGTAGGAACTCGGAAGGAACAGATACGCAGTATTTT. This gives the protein CASSQSRNSEGTDTQYF.

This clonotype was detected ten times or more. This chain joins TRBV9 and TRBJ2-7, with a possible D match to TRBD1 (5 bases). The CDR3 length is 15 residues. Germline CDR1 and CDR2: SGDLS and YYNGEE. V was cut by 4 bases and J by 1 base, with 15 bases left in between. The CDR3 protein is CASSPRPGRSYEQYF. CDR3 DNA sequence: TGTGCCAGCAGCCCCCGCCCAGGGCGATCCTACGAGCAGTACTTC.

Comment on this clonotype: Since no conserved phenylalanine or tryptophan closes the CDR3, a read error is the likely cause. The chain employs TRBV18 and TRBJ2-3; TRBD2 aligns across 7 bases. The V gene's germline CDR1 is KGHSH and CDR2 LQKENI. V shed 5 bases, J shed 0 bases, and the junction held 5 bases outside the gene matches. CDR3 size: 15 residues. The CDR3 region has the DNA TGTGCCAGCTCAGGGAGCGGGGCTAGCACAGATACGCAGTATTGT. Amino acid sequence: CASSGSGASTDTQYC.

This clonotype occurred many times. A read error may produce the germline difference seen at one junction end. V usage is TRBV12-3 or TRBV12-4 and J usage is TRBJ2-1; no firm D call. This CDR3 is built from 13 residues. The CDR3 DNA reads TGTGCCAGCAGCTTAGGGCAGTACAATGAGCAGTTCTTC. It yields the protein CASSLGQYNEQFF.

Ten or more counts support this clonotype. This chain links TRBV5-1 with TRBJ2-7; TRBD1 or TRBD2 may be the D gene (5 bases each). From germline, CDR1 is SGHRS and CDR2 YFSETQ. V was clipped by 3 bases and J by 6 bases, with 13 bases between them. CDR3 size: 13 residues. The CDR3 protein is CASSYAGSREQYF. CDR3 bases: TGCGCCAGCAGCTACGCAGGGAGCCGCGAGCAGTACTTC.

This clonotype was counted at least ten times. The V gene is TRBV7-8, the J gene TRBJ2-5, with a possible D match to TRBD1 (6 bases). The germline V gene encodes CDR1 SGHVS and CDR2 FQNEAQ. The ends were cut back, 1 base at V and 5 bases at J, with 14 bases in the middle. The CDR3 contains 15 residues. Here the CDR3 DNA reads TGTGCCAGCAGCTTAGACAGGGTCGATAGGGAGACCCAGTACTTC. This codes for CASSLDRVDRETQYF.

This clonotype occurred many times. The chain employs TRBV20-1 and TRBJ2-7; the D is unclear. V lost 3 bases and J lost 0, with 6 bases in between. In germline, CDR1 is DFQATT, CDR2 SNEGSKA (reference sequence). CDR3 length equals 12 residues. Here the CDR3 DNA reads TGCAGTGCTAGTCCTAGCTCCTACGAGCAGTACTTC. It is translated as CSASPSSYEQYF.

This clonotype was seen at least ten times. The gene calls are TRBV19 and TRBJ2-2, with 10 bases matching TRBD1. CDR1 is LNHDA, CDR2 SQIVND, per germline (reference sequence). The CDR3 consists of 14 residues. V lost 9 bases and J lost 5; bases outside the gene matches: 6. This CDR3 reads CASGGQGRTGELFF. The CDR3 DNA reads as TGTGCCAGCGGGGGACAGGGGCGGACCGGGGAGCTGTTTTTT.

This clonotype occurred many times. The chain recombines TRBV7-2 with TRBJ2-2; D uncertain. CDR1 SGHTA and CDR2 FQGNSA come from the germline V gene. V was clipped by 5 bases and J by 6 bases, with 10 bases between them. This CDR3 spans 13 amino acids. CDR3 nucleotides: TGTGCCAGCAGCCCTACATCGGCCGGGGAGCTGTTTTTT. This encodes CASSPTSAGELFF. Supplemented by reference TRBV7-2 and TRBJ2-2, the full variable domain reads GAGVSQSPSNKVTEKGKDVELRCDPISGHTALYWYRQSLGQGLEFLIYFQGNSAPDKSGLPSDRFSAERTGGSVSTLTIQRTQQEDSAVYLCASSPTSAGELFFGEGSRLTVL.

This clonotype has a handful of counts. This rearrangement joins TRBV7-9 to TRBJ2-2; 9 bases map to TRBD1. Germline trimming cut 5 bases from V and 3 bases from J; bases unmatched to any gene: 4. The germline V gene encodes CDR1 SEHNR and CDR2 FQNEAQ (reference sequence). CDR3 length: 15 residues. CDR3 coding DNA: TGTGCCAGCAGCCCAGACAGGGGGGACACCGGGGAGCTGTTTTTT. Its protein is CASSPDRGDTGELFF.

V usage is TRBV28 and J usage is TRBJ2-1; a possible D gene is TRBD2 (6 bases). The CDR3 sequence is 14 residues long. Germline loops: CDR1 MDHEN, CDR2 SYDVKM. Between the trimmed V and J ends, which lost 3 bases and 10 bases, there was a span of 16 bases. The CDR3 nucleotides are TGTGCCAGCAGTTTGGAGGGGACCACGAGGGAGCAGTTCTTC. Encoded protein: CASSLEGTTREQFF.

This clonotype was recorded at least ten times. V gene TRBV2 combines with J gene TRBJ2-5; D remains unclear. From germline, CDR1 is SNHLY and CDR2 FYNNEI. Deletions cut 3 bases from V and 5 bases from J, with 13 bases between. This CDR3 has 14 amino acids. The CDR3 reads CASSEGRDLETQYF. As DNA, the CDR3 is TGTGCCAGCAGTGAGGGAAGGGATTTGGAGACCCAGTACTTC.

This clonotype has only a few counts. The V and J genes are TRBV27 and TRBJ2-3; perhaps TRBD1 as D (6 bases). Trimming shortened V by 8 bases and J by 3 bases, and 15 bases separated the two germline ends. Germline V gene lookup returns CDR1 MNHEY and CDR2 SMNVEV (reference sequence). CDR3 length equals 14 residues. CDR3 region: CASADGGRTDTQYF. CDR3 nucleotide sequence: TGTGCCAGCGCGGATGGGGGCAGGACAGATACGCAGTATTTT.

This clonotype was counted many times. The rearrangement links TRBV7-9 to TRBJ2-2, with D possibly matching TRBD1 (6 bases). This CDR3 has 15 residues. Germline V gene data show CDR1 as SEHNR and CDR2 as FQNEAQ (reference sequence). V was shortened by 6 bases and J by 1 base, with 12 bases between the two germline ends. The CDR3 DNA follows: TGTGCCAGCAGTCCCCTAGGGGGGAACACCGGGGAGCTGTTTTTT. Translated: CASSPLGGNTGELFF.

The CDR3 bases are TGTGCCAGCAGCTTGGCCAGGGTGACTGAAGCTTTCTTT. This gives the protein CASSLARVTEAFF. V is TRBV5-4 and J is TRBJ1-1, with a weak D call TRBD1 (5 bases). Trimming removed 0 bases from V and 5 bases from J, with 8 bases in between. In germline, CDR1 is SGHNT, CDR2 YYREEE (reference sequence). This CDR3 is 13 amino acids long. Full variable domain (rest looked up from reference TRBV5-4 and TRBJ1-1): ETGVTQSPTHLIKTRGQQVTLRCSSQSGHNTVSWYQQALGQGPQFIFQYYREEENGRGNFPPRFSGLQFPNYSSELNVNALELDDSALYLCASSLARVTEAFFGQGTRLTVV.

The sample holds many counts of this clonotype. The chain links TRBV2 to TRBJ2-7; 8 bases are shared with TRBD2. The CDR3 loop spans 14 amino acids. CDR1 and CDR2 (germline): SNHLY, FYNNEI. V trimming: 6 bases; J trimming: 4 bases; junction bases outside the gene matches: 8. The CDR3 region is CASSALSGGYEQYF. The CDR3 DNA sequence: TGTGCCAGCAGCGCCCTAAGCGGGGGTTACGAGCAGTACTTC.

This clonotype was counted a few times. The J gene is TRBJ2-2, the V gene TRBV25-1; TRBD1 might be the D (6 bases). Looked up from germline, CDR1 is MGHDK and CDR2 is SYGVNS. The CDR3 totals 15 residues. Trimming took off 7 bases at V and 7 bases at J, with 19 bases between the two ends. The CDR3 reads CASTDRMSICGELFF. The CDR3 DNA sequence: TGTGCCAGCACCGACAGGATGTCCATTTGCGGGGAGCTGTTTTTT. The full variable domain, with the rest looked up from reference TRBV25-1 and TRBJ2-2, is EADIYQTPRYLVIGTGKKITLECSQTMGHDKMYWYQQDPGMELHLIHYSYGVNSTEKGDLSSESTVSRIRTEHFPLTLESARPSHTSQYLCASTDRMSICGELFFGEGSRLTVL.

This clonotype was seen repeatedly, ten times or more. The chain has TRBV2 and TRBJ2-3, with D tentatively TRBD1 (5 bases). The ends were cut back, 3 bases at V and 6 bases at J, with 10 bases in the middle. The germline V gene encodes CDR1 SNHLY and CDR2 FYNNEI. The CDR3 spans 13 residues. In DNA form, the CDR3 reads TGTGCCAGCAGTGACAGGGTGGGGGATACGCAGTATTTT. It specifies CASSDRVGDTQYF.

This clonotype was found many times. The CDR3 protein is CASSQDLSGQETQYF. CDR3 sequence (DNA): TGTGCCAGCAGCCAAGATCTCAGCGGCCAAGAGACCCAGTACTTC. This chain uses TRBV3-1 with TRBJ2-5; D may be TRBD2 (5 bases). The germline V gene has CDR1 LGHDT and CDR2 YNNKEL (reference sequence). The V and J ends lost 0 bases and 1 base respectively, with 9 bases between them. The length of the CDR3 is 15 residues.

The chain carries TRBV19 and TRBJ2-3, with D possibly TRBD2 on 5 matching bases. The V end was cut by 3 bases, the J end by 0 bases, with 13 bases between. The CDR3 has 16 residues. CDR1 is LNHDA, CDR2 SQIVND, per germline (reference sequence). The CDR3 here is CASSIGELSSTDTQYF. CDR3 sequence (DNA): TGTGCCAGTAGTATCGGGGAACTTTCTAGCACAGATACGCAGTATTTT.

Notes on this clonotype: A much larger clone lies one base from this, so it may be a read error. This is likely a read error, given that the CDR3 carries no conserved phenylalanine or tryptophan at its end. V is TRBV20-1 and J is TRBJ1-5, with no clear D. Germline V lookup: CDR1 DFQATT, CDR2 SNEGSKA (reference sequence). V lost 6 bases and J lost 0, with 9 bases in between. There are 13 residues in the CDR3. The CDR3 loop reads CSASAASNQPQHL. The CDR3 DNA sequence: TGCAGTGCCTCGGCAGCTAGCAATCAGCCCCAGCATCTT.

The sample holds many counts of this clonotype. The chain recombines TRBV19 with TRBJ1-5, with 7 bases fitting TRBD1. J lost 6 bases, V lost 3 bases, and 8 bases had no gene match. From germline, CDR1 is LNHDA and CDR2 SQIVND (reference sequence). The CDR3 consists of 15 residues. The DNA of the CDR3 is TGTGCCAGTAGTATGGGAGACAGGGTGACTCAGCCCCAGCATTTT. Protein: CASSMGDRVTQPQHF. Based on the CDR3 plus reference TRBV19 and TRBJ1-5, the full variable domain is DGGITQSPKYLFRKEGQNVTLSCEQNLNHDAMYWYRQDPGQGLRLIYYSQIVNDFQKGDIAEGYSVSREKKESFPLTVTSAQKNPTAFYLCASSMGDRVTQPQHFGDGTRLSIL.

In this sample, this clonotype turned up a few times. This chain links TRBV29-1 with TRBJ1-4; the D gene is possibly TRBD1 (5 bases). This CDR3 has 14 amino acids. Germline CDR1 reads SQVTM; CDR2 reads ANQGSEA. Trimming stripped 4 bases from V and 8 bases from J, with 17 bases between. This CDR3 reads CSVVKGAEEEKLFF. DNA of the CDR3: TGCAGCGTTGTGAAAGGGGCTGAGGAGGAAAAACTGTTTTTT.

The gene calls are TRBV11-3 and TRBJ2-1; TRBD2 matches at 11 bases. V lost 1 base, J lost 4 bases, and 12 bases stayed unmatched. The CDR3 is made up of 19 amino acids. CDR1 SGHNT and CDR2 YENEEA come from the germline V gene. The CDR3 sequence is CASSLGGGVTSGTYNEQFF. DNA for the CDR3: TGTGCCAGCAGCTTAGGCGGAGGAGTGACTAGCGGGACATACAATGAGCAGTTCTTC. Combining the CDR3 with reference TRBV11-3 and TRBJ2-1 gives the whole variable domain EAGVVQSPRYKIIEKKQPVAFWCNPISGHNTLYWYLQNLGQGPELLIRYENEEAVDDSQLPKDRFSAERLKGVDSTLKIQPAELGDSAVYLCASSLGGGVTSGTYNEQFFGPGTRLTVL.